This entry features one T cell receptor (beta chain) sequence. This record comes from a study of blood T cell repertoires in COVID-19. Study-level information: Samples representing acute and convalescent COVID-19 were sourced from the United States, Italy and Spain. Sources were T cells, B-cell-depleted T cells, or PBMCs; the material itself was cDNA or gDNA.

The germline V gene has CDR1 SEHNR and CDR2 FQNEAQ (reference sequence). The V and J ends lost 5 bases and 0 bases, in that order; junction bases with no gene match: 3. The CDR3 consists of 15 residues. In the source study's methods: Quantification of nucleated cells was approximated via reference gene primer amplification. This table comes from immunoSEQ multiplex PCR, and its TCRdb copy is limited to in-frame clones, with some not included. V, J and clone size are those of that table, while D and trimming were read from the DNA. Here the sample spans over 75,000 clones, roughly 84% being singletons.

The gene calls are TRBV7-9 and TRBJ1-5, with TRBD1 matching 8 bases. The TCR originated in a man in his sixties or seventies with acute or convalescent COVID-19. Source material: peripheral blood. This CDR3 is CASSRTGNSNQPQHF. DNA for the CDR3: TGTGCCAGCAGCAGGACAGGGAATAGCAATCAGCCCCAGCATTTT.